This T cell receptor beta chain was retrieved from a study of blood T cell repertoires in COVID-19. Study summary: PBMCs, B-cell-depleted T cells, or T cells provided the cDNA or gDNA that made up the material.

Germline V gene data show CDR1 as MDHEN and CDR2 as SYDVKM. The CDR3 totals 16 residues. V lost 6 bases to trimming and J lost 3 bases; unmatched junction nucleotides: 8. Libraries were prepared by immunoSEQ multiplex PCR; TCRdb keeps only in-frame clonotypes and omits some of them. The sample contains 200,000 or so clones, approximately 85% of which appear only once. This chain links TRBV28 with TRBJ2-3; TRBD1 agrees at 11 bases. What was sequenced was peripheral blood. The TCR sequence derives from a man in his 60s with acute or convalescent COVID-19. The CDR3 bases are TGTGCCAGCAGCCTCGGACAGGGGGCGCGAACAGATACGCAGTATTTT. Protein product: CASSLGQGARTDTQYF. Drawing the rest from reference TRBV28 and TRBJ2-3, the complete variable domain is DVKVTQSSRYLVKRTGEKVFLECVQDMDHENMFWYRQDPGLGLRLIYFSYDVKMKEKGDIPEGYSVSREKKERFSLILESASTNQTSMYLCASSLGQGARTDTQYFGPGTRLTVL.